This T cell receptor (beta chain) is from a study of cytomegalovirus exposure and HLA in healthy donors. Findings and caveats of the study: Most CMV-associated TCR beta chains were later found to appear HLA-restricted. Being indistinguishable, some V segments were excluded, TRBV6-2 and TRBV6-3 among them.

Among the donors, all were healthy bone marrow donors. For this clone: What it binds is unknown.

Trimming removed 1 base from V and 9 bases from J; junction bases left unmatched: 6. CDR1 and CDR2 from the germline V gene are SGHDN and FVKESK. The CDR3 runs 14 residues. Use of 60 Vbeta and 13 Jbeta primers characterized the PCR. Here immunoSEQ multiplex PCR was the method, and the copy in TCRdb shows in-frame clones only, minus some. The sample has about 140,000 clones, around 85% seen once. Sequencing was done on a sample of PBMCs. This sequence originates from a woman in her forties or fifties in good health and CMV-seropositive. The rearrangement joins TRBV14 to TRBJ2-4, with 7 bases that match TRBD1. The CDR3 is CASSQAMGDSIQYF. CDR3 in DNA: TGTGCCAGCAGCCAAGCGATGGGGGACAGCATTCAGTACTTC.